The rows below give T cell receptor beta chains drawn from one sample of a study of blood T cells in healthy people across ages. TCRdb re-analysed the 5' RACE reads in MiXCR, keeping a single row per CDR3 protein. The table has 550,000 to 600,000 distinct CDR3 sequences, approximately 27% seen once. Material for sequencing was blood. The source is a woman aged 70 to 79 in good health. Both conserved end residues are part of each CDR3. A D gene is named only where the DNA matches it firmly. A clone size is listed for some rows: how often the clone was seen (once, few, many), or a class if it is expanded.

clone size: NA
J gene: TRBJ2-5
V gene: TRBV20-1
CDR3 length: 15
D gene: NA
CDR3 protein: CSARSSSGDQETQYF
CDR3 DNA: TGCAGTGCTAGGAGCTCCTCGGGCGACCAAGAGACCCAGTACTTC

clone size: NA
J gene: TRBJ2-5
V gene: TRBV5-1
CDR3 length: 17
D gene: TRBD2
CDR3 protein: CASSPGTSGGALKTQYF
CDR3 DNA: TGCGCCAGCAGCCCCGGGACTAGCGGGGGGGCTTTAAAGACCCAGTACTTC

clone size: few
J gene: TRBJ2-7
V gene: TRBV5-5
CDR3 length: 16
D gene: NA
CDR3 protein: CASSLAGQPSSYEQYF
CDR3 DNA: TGTGCCAGCAGCTTGGCGGGTCAGCCGAGCTCCTACGAGCAGTACTTC

clone size: few
J gene: TRBJ2-6
V gene: TRBV24-1
CDR3 length: 19
D gene: TRBD1
CDR3 protein: CATSEHFGTGPSGANVLTF
CDR3 DNA: TGTGCCACCAGTGAGCACTTCGGGACAGGGCCTTCTGGGGCCAACGTCCTGACTTTC

clone size: many
J gene: TRBJ1-2
V gene: TRBV6-1
CDR3 length: 15
D gene: NA
CDR3 protein: CASSERRQRGYGYTF
CDR3 DNA: TGTGCCAGCAGTGAAAGGCGGCAGAGAGGTTATGGCTACACCTTC

clone size: NA
J gene: TRBJ2-5
V gene: TRBV7-9
CDR3 length: 13
D gene: NA
CDR3 protein: CASSLVEAETQYF
CDR3 DNA: TGTGCCAGCAGCTTAGTAGAGGCGGAGACCCAGTACTTC

clone size: NA
J gene: TRBJ2-1
V gene: TRBV20-1
CDR3 length: 13
D gene: NA
CDR3 protein: CSAGGRTGREQFF
CDR3 DNA: TGCAGTGCTGGGGGCCGGACGGGAAGGGAGCAGTTCTTC

clone size: NA
J gene: TRBJ1-6
V gene: TRBV7-3
CDR3 length: 13
D gene: NA
CDR3 protein: CASSLAPEGALHF
CDR3 DNA: TGTGCCAGCAGCTTGGCTCCGGAGGGGGCCCTCCACTTT

clone size: few
J gene: TRBJ1-1
V gene: TRBV20-1
CDR3 length: 11
D gene: NA
CDR3 protein: CSAREETEAFF
CDR3 DNA: TGCAGTGCTAGGGAGGAAACTGAAGCTTTCTTT

clone size: NA
J gene: TRBJ2-6
V gene: TRBV27
CDR3 length: 18
D gene: TRBD1
CDR3 protein: CASQSGTGQFSGANVLTF
CDR3 DNA: TGTGCCAGCCAATCGGGGACAGGGCAGTTCTCTGGGGCCAACGTCCTGACTTTC

clone size: few
J gene: TRBJ2-7
V gene: TRBV6-2/TRBV6-3
CDR3 length: 12
D gene: NA
CDR3 protein: CASSYPVDEQYF
CDR3 DNA: TGTGCCAGCAGTTACCCAGTGGACGAGCAGTACTTC

clone size: NA
J gene: TRBJ2-1
V gene: TRBV3-1
CDR3 length: 14
D gene: NA
CDR3 protein: CASSLTATHNEQFF
CDR3 DNA: TGTGCCAGCAGCCTCACGGCCACCCACAATGAGCAGTTCTTC

clone size: NA
J gene: TRBJ1-2
V gene: TRBV7-9
CDR3 length: 15
D gene: TRBD1
CDR3 protein: CASSFGTGVPEGYTF
CDR3 DNA: TGTGCCAGCAGCTTCGGTACAGGGGTCCCTGAGGGCTACACCTTC

clone size: few
J gene: TRBJ2-1
V gene: TRBV2
CDR3 length: 15
D gene: TRBD2
CDR3 protein: CASSARTSGTIAKLF
CDR3 DNA: TGTGCCAGCAGTGCTAGGACTAGCGGAACGATTGCAAAGCTCTTC

clone size: NA
J gene: TRBJ2-2
V gene: TRBV7-2
CDR3 length: 17
D gene: TRBD2
CDR3 protein: CASSLPQLAGTSGELFF
CDR3 DNA: TGTGCCAGCAGCCTGCCCCAACTAGCGGGGACTTCCGGGGAGCTGTTTTTT

clone size: few
J gene: TRBJ1-2
V gene: TRBV20-1
CDR3 length: 12
D gene: NA
CDR3 protein: CRAGGQGPGYTF
CDR3 DNA: TGCAGGGCGGGGGGCCAGGGTCCTGGCTACACCTTC

clone size: NA
J gene: TRBJ1-2
V gene: TRBV28
CDR3 length: 12
D gene: NA
CDR3 protein: CASSKSDDGYTF
CDR3 DNA: TGTGCCAGCTCCAAGTCGGATGATGGCTACACCTTC

clone size: few
J gene: TRBJ2-3
V gene: TRBV18
CDR3 length: 19
D gene: TRBD2
CDR3 protein: CASSVTGGGPGGGTDTQYF
CDR3 DNA: TGTGCCAGCTCCGTGACTGGCGGGGGGCCTGGAGGGGGCACAGATACGCAGTATTTT

clone size: few
J gene: TRBJ1-1
V gene: TRBV3-1
CDR3 length: 17
D gene: NA
CDR3 protein: CASSQDRTPLMNTEAFF
CDR3 DNA: TGTGCCAGCAGCCAAGATAGGACTCCTTTAATGAACACTGAAGCTTTCTTT

clone size: NA
J gene: TRBJ2-5
V gene: TRBV12-3/TRBV12-4
CDR3 length: 14
D gene: NA
CDR3 protein: CASSLKGTTETQYF
CDR3 DNA: TGTGCCAGCAGTTTAAAAGGGACGACGGAGACCCAGTACTTC

clone size: NA
J gene: TRBJ2-4
V gene: TRBV6-5
CDR3 length: 19
D gene: TRBD2
CDR3 protein: CASSYSGLAGEVAKNIQYF
CDR3 DNA: TGTGCCAGCAGTTACTCGGGACTAGCGGGGGAAGTAGCCAAAAACATTCAGTACTTC

clone size: NA
J gene: TRBJ2-7
V gene: TRBV7-8
CDR3 length: 13
D gene: TRBD1
CDR3 protein: CASSLTGAQEQYF
CDR3 DNA: TGTGCCAGCAGCTTAACAGGGGCGCAAGAGCAGTACTTC

clone size: few
J gene: TRBJ1-2
V gene: TRBV10-3
CDR3 length: 16
D gene: TRBD1
CDR3 protein: CAISGTGLPRGYGYTF
CDR3 DNA: TGTGCCATCAGCGGGACAGGATTACCGAGGGGCTATGGCTACACCTTC

clone size: few
J gene: TRBJ2-3
V gene: TRBV5-4
CDR3 length: 16
D gene: TRBD1
CDR3 protein: CASSPRTGVGADTQYF
CDR3 DNA: TGTGCCAGCAGCCCGCGGACAGGTGTGGGAGCAGATACGCAGTATTTT

clone size: NA
J gene: TRBJ1-4
V gene: TRBV10-3
CDR3 length: 14
D gene: TRBD1
CDR3 protein: CAIRPGQAMEKLFF
CDR3 DNA: TGTGCCATCAGGCCCGGACAGGCGATGGAAAAACTGTTTTTT

clone size: NA
J gene: TRBJ2-1
V gene: TRBV27
CDR3 length: 14
D gene: TRBD2
CDR3 protein: CASRGGGGYNEQFF
CDR3 DNA: TGTGCCAGCAGGGGCGGGGGGGGCTACAATGAGCAGTTCTTC

clone size: NA
J gene: TRBJ2-3
V gene: TRBV30
CDR3 length: 12
D gene: NA
CDR3 protein: CAWSASTDTQYF
CDR3 DNA: TGTGCCTGGAGCGCCAGCACAGATACGCAGTATTTT

clone size: NA
J gene: TRBJ2-7
V gene: TRBV11-2
CDR3 length: 11
D gene: NA
CDR3 protein: CASSSVREQYF
CDR3 DNA: TGTGCCAGCAGCTCTGTACGGGAGCAGTACTTC

clone size: NA
J gene: TRBJ1-1
V gene: TRBV19
CDR3 length: 12
D gene: TRBD1
CDR3 protein: CASTNHRGEAFF
CDR3 DNA: TGTGCCAGTACTAACCACAGGGGAGAAGCTTTCTTT

clone size: NA
J gene: TRBJ2-7
V gene: TRBV20-1
CDR3 length: 14
D gene: NA
CDR3 protein: CSAPRIRGAYEQYF
CDR3 DNA: TGCAGTGCTCCCCGGATCCGGGGAGCCTACGAGCAGTACTTC